This T cell receptor (beta chain) was found in a study of early T cells in non-severe SARS-CoV-2 infection. Study-level background: Sequenced bulk RNA came from whole blood that was unsorted, and chains were unpaired.

Unique molecular identifiers (one per individual cDNA molecule) were attached. TCRdb reprocessed the 5' RACE reads with MiXCR, giving one entry per CDR3 protein. Of approximately 41,000 distinct CDR3 sequences in the sample, 3.5% to 5% were seen once. The CDR3 extends over 16 amino acids. Germline CDR1 is MGHDK and CDR2 is SYGVNS. Trimming removed 5 bases at V and 3 bases at J, with 14 bases between. This clonotype was counted at least ten times. This sequence was found in an adult who was a healthcare worker with PCR-confirmed SARS-CoV-2 infection or an uninfected control (not recorded which). The V call is TRBV25-1, the J call TRBJ2-6, with TRBD1 as a possible D gene (7 bases). Sequencing input: whole blood. The CDR3 region has the DNA TGTGCCAGCAGTTCCCACAGGGGAGGTGGGGCCAACGTCCTGACTTTC. This encodes CASSSHRGGGANVLTF.